These T cell receptor beta chains were read from a single sample in a study of T-cell memory formation after mild COVID-19. TCRdb used MiXCR to reprocess the 5' RACE reads, holding one entry per CDR3 protein. The data contain roughly 340,000 distinct CDR3 sequences, more than 20% of them singletons. Sample: PBMCs or a T cell subset sorted from them (not recorded which). Every receptor here comes from a man between 18 and 35 years old who had mild COVID-19 (a few samples of this study predate the infection). Cell type and time point are not known. Each CDR3 is given with its conserved first and last residue. Fields, in order: D gene, J gene, clone size, V gene, CDR3 protein, CDR3 DNA. The D gene is left open where the match is weak. Clone size appears in some rows only: once, few, many, or a class for an expanded clone.

.	TRBJ2-2	.	TRBV7-9	CATPRPGVNTGELFF	TGTGCCACCCCACGTCCGGGGGTAAACACCGGGGAGCTGTTTTTT
TRBD2	TRBJ2-3	.	TRBV20-1	CSAPGTSDLDTQYF	TGCAGTGCGCCCGGGACTAGCGATTTAGATACGCAGTATTTT
TRBD2	TRBJ2-1	many	TRBV6-5	CASSTSDSYNEQFF	TGTGCCAGCAGTACTAGCGACTCCTACAATGAGCAGTTCTTC
.	TRBJ1-1	few	TRBV29-1	CSVGRDAATWTEAFF	TGCAGCGTTGGGAGGGATGCGGCCACTTGGACTGAAGCTTTCTTT
TRBD2	TRBJ2-1	few	TRBV10-1	CASSPSGEAYNEQFF	TGCGCCAGCAGCCCTAGCGGGGAAGCCTACAATGAGCAGTTCTTC
.	TRBJ2-1	.	TRBV12-3/TRBV12-4	CASSLLGNEQFF	TGTGCCAGCAGTTTATTGGGCAATGAGCAGTTCTTC
.	TRBJ2-2	many	TRBV20-1	CSARDARYTGELFF	TGCAGTGCTAGAGATGCTAGATACACCGGGGAGCTGTTTTTT
TRBD1	TRBJ2-2	few	TRBV5-1	CASSLSGQGTGELFF	TGCGCCAGCAGCTTGAGCGGACAGGGCACCGGGGAGCTGTTTTTT
.	TRBJ1-1	.	TRBV7-2	CASSFRALRNTEAFF	TGTGCCAGCAGCTTCCGGGCCCTCAGGAACACTGAAGCTTTCTTT
.	TRBJ2-3	.	TRBV6-2/TRBV6-3	CASAPGTDTQYF	TGTGCCAGCGCCCCCGGGACAGATACGCAGTATTTT
TRBD1	TRBJ1-3	.	TRBV10-3	CASYRGLDGNTIYF	TGTGCCAGTTACAGGGGGCTTGATGGAAACACCATATATTTT
TRBD1	TRBJ2-1	many	TRBV12-3/TRBV12-4	CASSFGQGYEQFF	TGTGCCAGCAGTTTTGGACAGGGGTATGAGCAGTTCTTC
.	TRBJ1-2	few	TRBV12-3/TRBV12-4	CASSTSGDDGYTF	TGTGCAAGCAGCACCTCAGGGGATGATGGCTACACCTTC
.	TRBJ1-4	.	TRBV4-2	CASSQQGTANEKLFF	TGTGCCAGCAGCCAACAGGGGACGGCTAATGAAAAACTGTTTTTT
.	TRBJ1-2	.	TRBV3-1	CASSQDLIGRVSRGYTF	TGTGCCAGCAGCCAAGATCTAATTGGCAGGGTGTCCCGTGGCTACACCTTC
TRBD2	TRBJ2-5	.	TRBV6-5	CASSLRLAGLETQYF	TGTGCCAGCAGCCTCCGACTAGCGGGACTGGAGACCCAGTACTTC
TRBD1	TRBJ2-1	few	TRBV7-9	CVLDRASYNEQFF	TGTGTCCTGGACAGGGCCTCCTACAATGAGCAGTTCTTC
.	TRBJ2-3	few	TRBV7-2	CASSLMGGSTDTQYF	TGTGCCAGCAGCTTAATGGGGGGCAGCACAGATACGCAGTATTTT
.	TRBJ1-1	.	TRBV27	CASSLSGGANPEAFF	TGTGCCAGCAGTTTATCGGGCGGGGCTAATCCTGAAGCTTTCTTT
.	TRBJ2-7	few	TRBV14	CASSQIKGTAYEQYF	TGTGCCAGCAGCCAGATTAAGGGAACAGCCTACGAGCAGTACTTC
TRBD2	TRBJ2-5	.	TRBV4-1	CASSQGTSAETQYF	TGCGCCAGCAGCCAAGGGACTAGCGCAGAGACCCAGTACTTC
.	TRBJ2-5	.	TRBV4-1	CASSQVSRAQETQYF	TGCGCCAGCAGCCAGGTCTCGCGGGCACAAGAGACCCAGTACTTC
TRBD1	TRBJ2-1	.	TRBV12-3/TRBV12-4	CASKPLTGTGGQFF	TGTGCCAGCAAACCACTAACCGGGACAGGGGGCCAGTTCTTC
.	TRBJ1-1	.	TRBV5-1	CASSLGWGNTEAFF	TGCGCCAGCAGCTTGGGATGGGGAAACACTGAAGCTTTCTTT
TRBD1	TRBJ1-2	few	TRBV7-9	CASSQTGAGGYTF	TGTGCCAGCAGCCAGACAGGGGCGGGTGGCTACACCTTC
.	TRBJ2-1	few	TRBV10-3	CAISEGAGEQFF	TGTGCCATCAGTGAAGGGGCAGGCGAGCAGTTCTTC
.	TRBJ2-2	.	TRBV6-2/TRBV6-3	CASSYRPPNTGELFF	TGTGCCAGCAGTTACAGACCGCCGAACACCGGGGAGCTGTTTTTT
TRBD1	TRBJ2-2	.	TRBV24-1	CATSDYRTGIDTGELFF	TGTGCCACCAGTGATTACCGGACAGGGATCGACACCGGGGAGCTGTTTTTT
TRBD1	TRBJ2-3	few	TRBV7-9	CASGGQGTDTQYF	TGTGCCAGCGGGGGACAGGGCACAGATACGCAGTATTTT